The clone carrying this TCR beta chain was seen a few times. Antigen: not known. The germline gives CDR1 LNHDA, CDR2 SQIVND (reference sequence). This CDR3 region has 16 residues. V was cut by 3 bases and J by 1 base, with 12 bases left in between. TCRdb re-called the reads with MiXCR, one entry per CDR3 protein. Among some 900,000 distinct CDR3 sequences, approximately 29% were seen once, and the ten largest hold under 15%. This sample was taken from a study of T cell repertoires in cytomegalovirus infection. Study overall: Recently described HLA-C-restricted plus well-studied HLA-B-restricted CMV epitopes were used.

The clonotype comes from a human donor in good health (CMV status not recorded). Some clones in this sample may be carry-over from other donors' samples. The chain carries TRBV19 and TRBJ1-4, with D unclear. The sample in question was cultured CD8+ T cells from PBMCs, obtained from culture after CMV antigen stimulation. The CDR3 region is CASSMSQLLTNEKLFF. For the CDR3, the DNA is TGTGCCAGTAGTATGTCACAGTTACTAACTAATGAAAAACTGTTTTTT.